The 29 T cell receptor beta chains below were found in one sample sequenced in a study of spatial heterogeneity in lung cancer. Described time point: sample taken at primary tumor resection. One entry per CDR3 protein, called by TCRdb with MiXCR from the 5' RACE reads. The sample shows about 5,000 distinct CDR3 sequences, about 4% of them seen only once. Sample: normal lung tissue next to the tumor, taken at surgery. The receptors were gathered from a male donor with early-stage non-small cell lung cancer.

This clonotype is labeled as large. The rearrangement links TRBV20-1 to TRBJ2-5; the D is unclear. CDR1 DFQATT and CDR2 SNEGSKA come from the germline V gene (reference sequence). V was cut by 3 bases and J by 7 bases, with 12 bases left in between. This CDR3 comprises 12 residues. CDR3 protein: CSASELSATQYF. The DNA of the CDR3 is TGCAGTGCTAGTGAGCTATCAGCGACCCAGTACTTC.

This clonotype was observed a few times. The chain is built from TRBV30 and TRBJ2-2; D is undetermined. V was clipped by 7 bases and J by 5 bases, with 14 bases between them. The germline gives CDR1 GTSNPN, CDR2 SVGIG (reference sequence). The CDR3 is 13 residues long. The CDR3 sequence is CASQSTGTGELFF. The CDR3 DNA sequence: TGTGCCTCCCAATCGACTGGTACCGGGGAGCTGTTTTTT. The entire variable domain, with the rest obtained from reference TRBV30 and TRBJ2-2, is as follows: SQTIHQWPATLVQPVGSPLSLECTVEGTSNPNLYWYRQAAGRGLQLLFYSVGIGQISSEVPQNLSASRPQDRQFILSSKKLLLSDSGFYLCASQSTGTGELFFGEGSRLTVL.

In this sample, this clonotype is medium-sized (0.01 to 0.1%). In DNA form, the CDR3 reads TGTGCCAGCAGCGTGACTAGCGGGGTCTCCTACAATGAGCAGTTCTTC. Protein: CASSVTSGVSYNEQFF. This sequence joins TRBV5-6 and TRBJ2-1; 11 positions match TRBD2. Germline V gene lookup returns CDR1 SGHDT and CDR2 YYEEEE. The CDR3 totals 16 residues. Trimming took 4 bases from V and 0 from J; bases not matched to a gene: 3. Together with reference TRBV5-6 and TRBJ2-1, the CDR3 gives the full variable domain: DAGVTQSPTHLIKTRGQQVTLRCSPKSGHDTVSWYQQALGQGPQFIFQYYEEEERQRGNFPDRFSGHQFPNYSSELNVNALLLGDSALYLCASSVTSGVSYNEQFFGPGTRLTVL.

This clonotype rates as medium-sized. The rearrangement links TRBV5-8 to TRBJ2-7; tentative D call: TRBD2 (5 bases). Per germline, CDR1 SGHTS and CDR2 YDEGEE. V lost 4 bases to trimming and J lost 3 bases, with 11 bases between them. The CDR3 is 13 residues long. The CDR3 DNA reads TGTGCCAGCAGCCATCGGGAAGGCTACGAGCAGTACTTC. This sequence encodes CASSHREGYEQYF.

This clonotype is medium-sized. V gene TRBV12-3 or TRBV12-4 combines with J gene TRBJ2-3; D possibly corresponds to TRBD2 (6 bases). The CDR3 consists of 13 residues. V lost 3 bases and J lost 4, with 8 bases in between. CDR3 nucleotides: TGTGCCAGCAGTTTCGGGGGAGCAGATACGCAGTATTTT. Its protein is CASSFGGADTQYF.

The V call is TRBV30, the J call TRBJ1-6; 7 nucleotides agree with TRBD1. The CDR3 is 15 residues long. The germline V gene has CDR1 GTSNPN and CDR2 SVGIG (reference sequence). Unmatched junction bases numbered 7, after V lost 0 bases and J lost 8 bases. CDR3 coding DNA: TGTGCCTGGAGTGTAAACGGGACAGCCTATTCACCCCTCCACTTT. Encoded protein: CAWSVNGTAYSPLHF.

By share of the sample, this clonotype is medium-sized. This chain uses TRBV11-2 with TRBJ1-1, with D maybe TRBD1 (5 bases). Germline V CDR1 and CDR2: SGHAT, FQNNGV. The CDR3 is made up of 14 amino acids. V lost 5 bases to trimming and J lost 1 base, with 11 bases between them. The CDR3 bases are TGTGCCAGCAGCCTGGGACCCCAGAACACTGAAGCTTTCTTT. This codes for CASSLGPQNTEAFF.

This clonotype has at least ten counts. CDR3 amino acids: CASSEDRGGSPLHF. The CDR3 bases are TGTGCCAGCAGTGAAGACAGGGGGGGTTCACCCCTCCACTTT. The chain recombines TRBV2 with TRBJ1-6, with TRBD1 matching 8 bases. Unmatched junction bases numbered 2, after V lost 1 base and J lost 9 bases. The length of the CDR3 is 14 residues. Germline loops: CDR1 SNHLY, CDR2 FYNNEI.

This clonotype was counted many times. V usage is TRBV20-1 and J usage is TRBJ2-1, with D perhaps TRBD1 (6 bases). The CDR3 loop spans 14 amino acids. V lost 7 bases and J lost 8, with 21 bases in between. Per the germline V gene, CDR1 is DFQATT and CDR2 is SNEGSKA (reference sequence). CDR3 loop: CSGAGALGVDEQFF. The CDR3 bases are TGCAGTGGAGCAGGGGCGCTAGGGGTCGATGAGCAGTTCTTC.

In this sample, this clonotype is medium-sized. The genes are TRBV10-1 and TRBJ2-7, with D perhaps TRBD1 or TRBD2 (6 bases each). The germline CDR1 and CDR2 sequences are WNHNN and SYGVQD (reference sequence). This CDR3 spans 13 amino acids. Trimming shortened V by 4 bases and J by 7 bases, and 14 bases separated the two germline ends. The CDR3 protein is CASSGNRAGEQYF. The DNA for the CDR3 is TGCGCCAGCAGTGGGAACAGGGCGGGAGAGCAGTACTTC.

This clonotype was recorded a few times. This chain joins TRBV24-1 and TRBJ2-1; 9 bases are shared with TRBD1. The V and J ends lost 4 bases and 8 bases, in that order; junction bases with no gene match: 8. Germline CDR1 reads KGHDR; CDR2 reads SFDVKD. There are 15 residues in the CDR3. CDR3 in amino acids: CATSDQDRGGDEQFF. The CDR3 nucleotides are TGTGCCACCAGTGACCAGGACAGGGGTGGGGATGAGCAGTTCTTC.

This clonotype was seen once. This may come from a read error, since a much larger clone is one base off. The chain carries TRBV29-1 and TRBJ1-5, with unresolved D. The germline V and J ends were trimmed by 6 bases and 5 bases, with 11 bases remaining between them. CDR1 and CDR2 (germline): SQVTM, ANQGSEA. The CDR3 has 12 amino acids. The CDR3 DNA reads as TGCAGCGTAGGCGATCAGGATCAGCCCCAGCATTTT. Translating gives CSVGDQDQPQHF.

This clonotype was picked up many times. The V and J genes are TRBV12-5 and TRBJ1-1; no firm D call. CDR1 LGHNT and CDR2 FRNRAP come from the germline V gene. Trimming removed 4 bases at V and 1 base at J, with 7 bases between. CDR3 length equals 13 residues. The CDR3 region is CASGYYSNTEAFF. CDR3 in DNA: TGTGCTAGTGGTTACTATTCGAACACTGAAGCTTTCTTT. Full variable domain (outside the CDR3, taken from reference TRBV12-5 and TRBJ1-1): DARVTQTPRHKVTEMGQEVTMRCQPILGHNTVFWYRQTMMQGLELLAYFRNRAPLDDSGMPKDRFSAEMPDATLATLKIQPSEPRDSAVYFCASGYYSNTEAFFGQGTRLTVV.

This clonotype is labeled as medium-sized. The chain links TRBV20-1 to TRBJ2-3, with TRBD2 matching over 9 bases. Germline V gene data show CDR1 as DFQATT and CDR2 as SNEGSKA (reference sequence). Trimming cost V 5 bases and J 4 bases; bases outside gene matches: 13. CDR3 length equals 16 residues. CDR3 nucleotide sequence: TGCAGTGCTGCCCCTTCAGGGCTAGCGGGGTCAGATACGCAGTATTTT. The encoded protein is CSAAPSGLAGSDTQYF.

This clonotype was detected ten times or more. V and J are TRBV6-5 and TRBJ1-1, with 7 bases identical to TRBD1. This CDR3 has 15 amino acids. The germline CDR1 and CDR2 sequences are MNHEY and SVGAGI. After removal of 4 bases from V and 0 bases from J, the junction contained 5 bases not matched to a gene. CDR3 sequence (DNA): TGTGCCAGCAGTTGGGACAGCCTTATGAACACTGAAGCTTTCTTT. This gives the protein CASSWDSLMNTEAFF.

This clonotype is labeled as medium-sized (0.01 to 0.1%). The chain combines TRBV5-1 with TRBJ1-4; 7 bases match TRBD1. The CDR3 extends over 13 amino acids. Looked up from germline, CDR1 is SGHRS and CDR2 is YFSETQ. V gave up 7 bases and J gave up 7 bases; unmatched junction bases: 7. CDR3 amino acids: CASGQEAGEKLFF. In DNA, the CDR3 is TGCGCCAGCGGACAGGAAGCGGGTGAAAAACTGTTTTTT. Combining the CDR3 with reference TRBV5-1 and TRBJ1-4 gives the whole variable domain KAGVTQTPRYLIKTRGQQVTLSCSPISGHRSVSWYQQTPGQGLQFLFEYFSETQRNKGNFPGRFSGRQFSNSRSEMNVSTLELGDSALYLCASGQEAGEKLFFGSGTQLSVL.

As to this clonotype: A clone one base away is much larger, so this may be a read error. The V gene is TRBV10-2, the J gene TRBJ1-5; D gene uncertain. CDR1 WSHSY and CDR2 SAAADI come from the germline V gene. The CDR3 is 13 amino acids. The CDR3 loop is CASSSDVNQPLHF. CDR3 bases: TGCGCCAGCAGTTCAGACGTCAATCAGCCCCTGCATTTT.

Sample share makes this clonotype medium-sized. The chain has TRBV5-4 and TRBJ2-7; no clear D. V shed 5 bases and J shed 7 bases, with 22 bases lying between them. CDR1 and CDR2 (germline): SGHNT, YYREEE (reference sequence). There are 15 residues in the CDR3. The DNA of the CDR3 is TGTGCCAGCAGTTTTTTTGGAAGCGCTCTAAGGGAGCAGTACTTC. Amino acids: CASSFFGSALREQYF.

This clonotype was found many times. As DNA, the CDR3 is TGTGCCATCAGCCTTTTTTCCGGGTTAAGCTCCTACGAGCAGTACTTC. As protein: CAISLFSGLSSYEQYF. This chain links TRBV10-3 with TRBJ2-7; no clear D gene. Germline V CDR1 and CDR2: ENHRY, SYGVKD. This CDR3 spans 16 amino acids. Trimming removed 6 bases at V and 0 bases at J, with 18 bases between.

By share of the sample, this clonotype is medium-sized (0.01 to 0.1%). This rearrangement joins TRBV6-6 to TRBJ1-1, with D possibly TRBD1 on 5 matching bases. This CDR3 has 13 amino acids. V lost 5 bases, J lost 4 bases, and 11 bases lay in between. The germline CDR1 and CDR2 sequences are MNHNY and SVGAGI (reference sequence). For the CDR3, the DNA is TGTGCCAGCAGTGACAGACGTGCCACTGAAGCTTTCTTT. Translated: CASSDRRATEAFF.

The table lists this clonotype with many counts. The chain links TRBV12-3 or TRBV12-4 to TRBJ2-3; the match to TRBD2 covers 12 bases. Germline trimming cut 5 bases from V and 3 bases from J; bases unmatched to any gene: 3. The CDR3 is 15 residues long. DNA for the CDR3: TGTGCCAGCAGTACCGGACTAGCGGGAACAGATACGCAGTATTTT. It yields the protein CASSTGLAGTDTQYF.

This clonotype is deemed medium-sized. The chain uses TRBV7-2 and TRBJ2-3, with 10 bases identical to TRBD1. CDR3 length: 15 amino acids. Germline CDR1 is SGHTA and CDR2 is FQGNSA. V lost 3 bases to trimming and J lost 5 bases; unmatched junction nucleotides: 5. The chain's CDR3 is CASSLTGGFQDTQYF. CDR3 DNA sequence: TGTGCCAGCAGCTTGACAGGGGGCTTTCAAGATACGCAGTATTTT.

This clonotype counts as medium-sized. The J gene is TRBJ2-2, the V gene TRBV27; 8 bases map to TRBD2. The germline CDR1 and CDR2 sequences are MNHEY and SMNVEV (reference sequence). CDR3 length: 15 amino acids. The J segment lost 5 bases and the V segment lost 3 bases, leaving 5 bases of the junction unmatched. The DNA of the CDR3 is TGTGCCAGCAGTTTCCCGGGGGGGCCTACCGGGGAGCTGTTTTTT. It specifies CASSFPGGPTGELFF.

The V gene is TRBV2, the J gene TRBJ2-3, with D perhaps matching TRBD1 or TRBD2 (5 bases each). Trimming stripped 3 bases from V and 6 bases from J, with 13 bases between. CDR3 length equals 14 residues. Germline lookup yields CDR1 SNHLY and CDR2 FYNNEI. Here the CDR3 reads CASSERGATDTQYF. The CDR3 nucleotides read TGTGCCAGCAGTGAGCGAGGGGCCACCGATACGCAGTATTTT.

This clonotype counts as medium-sized. The chain joins TRBV24-1 to TRBJ2-5; D unresolved. This CDR3 spans 14 amino acids. Germline CDR1 is KGHDR and CDR2 is SFDVKD. V was pared by 1 base and J by 1 base, with 6 bases between. The CDR3 DNA reads as TGTGCCACCAGTGATTTAGCAGGCCAAGAGACCCAGTACTTC. This sequence encodes CATSDLAGQETQYF.

This clonotype is large in the sample. The V and J genes are TRBV6-5 and TRBJ2-7; 7 nucleotides align to TRBD1. Trimming cost V 8 bases and J 4 bases; bases outside gene matches: 11. The CDR3 loop spans 14 amino acids. Germline CDR1 and CDR2: MNHEY and SVGAGI. For the CDR3, the DNA is TGTGCCAGCCAACCGGGACAGACTGTATACGAGCAGTACTTC. Its protein is CASQPGQTVYEQYF.

By sample fraction, this clonotype is medium-sized (0.01 to 0.1%). The CDR3 sequence: CASSYLSGTQYF. For the CDR3, the DNA is TGTGCCAGCAGTTACCTCTCCGGGACCCAGTACTTC. This chain connects TRBV6-2 or TRBV6-3 to TRBJ2-5; no clear D gene. The CDR3 extends over 12 amino acids. CDR1 is MNHEY and CDR2 is SVGEGT in the germline V gene. The V gene lost 2 bases and the J gene lost 7 bases, with 8 bases spanning the gap.

This clonotype counts as medium-sized. The gene calls are TRBV5-1 and TRBJ1-4, with a tentative D call TRBD1 (5 bases). V was clipped by 4 bases and J by 8 bases, with 15 bases between them. The germline V gene has CDR1 SGHRS and CDR2 YFSETQ. This CDR3 has 14 residues. The CDR3 coding sequence is TGCGCCAGCAGCCCAGGGACCGCGGAGGAAAAACTGTTTTTT. It encodes CASSPGTAEEKLFF.

By share, this clonotype counts as medium-sized (0.01 to 0.1%). The chain couples TRBV2 to TRBJ1-2, with TRBD1 identical over 8 bases. This CDR3 region has 13 residues. After removal of 5 bases from V and 7 bases from J, the junction contained 6 bases not matched to a gene. Looked up from germline, CDR1 is SNHLY and CDR2 is FYNNEI. The DNA of the CDR3 is TGTGCCAGCAGTCAGGGGGCAGTATCTGGCTACACCTTC. It codes for CASSQGAVSGYTF.